This TCR beta chain was retrieved from a study of T cell responses to AZD1222 COVID-19 vaccine. TCRdb's copy holds only in-frame clones and misses some; the assay was immunoSEQ multiplex PCR. The sample records around 150,000 clones, approximately 90% being singletons. The V and J ends lost 4 bases and 5 bases respectively, with 14 bases between them. The CDR3 has 13 residues. Looked up from germline, CDR1 is SQVTM and CDR2 is ANQGSEA. The sequencing used peripheral blood, collected 28 days after the second AZD1222 dose. The sequence was obtained from an adult who received the AZD1222 COVID-19 vaccine. The gene calls are TRBV29-1 and TRBJ1-1; D might be TRBD1 (6 bases). The CDR3: CSVGGGLETEAFF. The CDR3 DNA is TGCAGCGTTGGAGGGGGGCTAGAGACTGAAGCTTTCTTT.